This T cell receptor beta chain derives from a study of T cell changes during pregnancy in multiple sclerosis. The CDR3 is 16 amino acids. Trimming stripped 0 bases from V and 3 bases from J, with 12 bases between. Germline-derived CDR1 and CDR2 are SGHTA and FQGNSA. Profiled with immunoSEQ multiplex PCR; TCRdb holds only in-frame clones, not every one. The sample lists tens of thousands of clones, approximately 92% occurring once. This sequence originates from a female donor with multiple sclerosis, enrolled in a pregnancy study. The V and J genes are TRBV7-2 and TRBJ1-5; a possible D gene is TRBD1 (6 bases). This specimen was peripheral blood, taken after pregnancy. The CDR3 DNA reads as TGTGCCAGCAGCTTAGCCGTGGACAGCTACAATCAGCCCCAGCATTTT. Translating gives CASSLAVDSYNQPQHF.